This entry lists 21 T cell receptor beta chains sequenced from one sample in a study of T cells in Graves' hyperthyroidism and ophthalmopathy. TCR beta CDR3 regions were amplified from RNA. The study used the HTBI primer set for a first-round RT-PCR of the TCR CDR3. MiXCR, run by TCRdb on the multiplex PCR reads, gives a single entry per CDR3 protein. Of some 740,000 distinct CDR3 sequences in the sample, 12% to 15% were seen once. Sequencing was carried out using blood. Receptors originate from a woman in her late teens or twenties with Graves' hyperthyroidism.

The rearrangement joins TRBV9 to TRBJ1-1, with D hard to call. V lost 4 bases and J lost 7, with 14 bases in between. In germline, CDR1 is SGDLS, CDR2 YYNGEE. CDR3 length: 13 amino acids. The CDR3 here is CASSPYTGGEAFF. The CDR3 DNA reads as TGTGCCAGCAGCCCCTACACCGGTGGTGAAGCTTTCTTT.

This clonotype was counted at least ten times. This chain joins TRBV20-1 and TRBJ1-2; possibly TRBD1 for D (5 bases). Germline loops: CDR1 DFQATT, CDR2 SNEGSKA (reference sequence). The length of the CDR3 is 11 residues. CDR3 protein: CSREGNNGYTF. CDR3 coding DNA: TGCAGCAGAGAGGGGAATAATGGCTACACCTTC.

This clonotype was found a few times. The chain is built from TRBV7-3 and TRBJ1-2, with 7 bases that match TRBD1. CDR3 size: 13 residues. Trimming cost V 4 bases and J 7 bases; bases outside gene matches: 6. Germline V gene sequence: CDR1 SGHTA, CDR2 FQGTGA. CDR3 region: CASSSTGEAGYTF. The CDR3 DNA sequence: TGTGCCAGCAGCTCCACAGGGGAGGCTGGCTACACCTTC. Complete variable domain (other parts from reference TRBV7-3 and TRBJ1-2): GAGVSQTPSNKVTEKGKYVELRCDPISGHTALYWYRQSLGQGPEFLIYFQGTGAADDSGLPNDRFFAVRPEGSVSTLKIQRTERGDSAVYLCASSSTGEAGYTFGSGTRLTVV.

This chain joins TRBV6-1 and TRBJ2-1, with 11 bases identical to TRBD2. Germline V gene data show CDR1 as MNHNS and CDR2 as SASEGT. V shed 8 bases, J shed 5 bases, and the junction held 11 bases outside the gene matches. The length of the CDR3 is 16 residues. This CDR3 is CASGIAGGPVHNEQFF. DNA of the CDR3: TGTGCCAGCGGAATAGCGGGAGGGCCAGTCCACAATGAGCAGTTCTTC.

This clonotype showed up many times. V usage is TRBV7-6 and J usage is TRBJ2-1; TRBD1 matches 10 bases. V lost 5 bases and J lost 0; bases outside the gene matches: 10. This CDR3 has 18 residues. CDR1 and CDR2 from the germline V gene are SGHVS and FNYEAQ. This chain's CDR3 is CASSPGMGQGYSYNEQFF. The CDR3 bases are TGTGCCAGCAGCCCAGGAATGGGACAGGGGTACTCCTACAATGAGCAGTTCTTC.

CDR3 in DNA: TGTGCCAGCAGCTTAGATCGGCTAGCGGGAGGGCTGGGTGAGCAGTACTTC. Translated: CASSLDRLAGGLGEQYF. V and J are TRBV11-2 and TRBJ2-7; 12 nucleotides line up with TRBD2. This CDR3 region has 17 residues. The germline V gene has CDR1 SGHAT and CDR2 FQNNGV. With V trimmed by 0 bases and J by 7 bases, 10 bases remained unmatched.

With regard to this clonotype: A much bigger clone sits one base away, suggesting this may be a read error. CDR3 in amino acids: CASSLGRKGNTGELFF. The CDR3 bases are TGTGCCAGCAGCTTAGGGCGAAAAGGGAACACCGGGGAGCTGTTTTTT. The chain recombines TRBV7-8 with TRBJ2-2, with D uncertain. Deletions cut 1 base from V and 1 base from J, with 10 bases between. The CDR3 consists of 16 residues. The V gene's germline CDR1 is SGHVS and CDR2 FQNEAQ.

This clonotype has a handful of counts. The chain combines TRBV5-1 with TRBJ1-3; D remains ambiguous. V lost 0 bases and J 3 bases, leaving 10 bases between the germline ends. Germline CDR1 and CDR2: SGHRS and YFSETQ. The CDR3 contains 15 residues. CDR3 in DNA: TGCGCCAGCAGCTTGGAACCGAACATTGGAAACACCATATATTTT. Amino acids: CASSLEPNIGNTIYF.

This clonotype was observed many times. The CDR3 loop reads CASSQQANTGELFF. CDR3 DNA: TGTGCCAGCAGCCAGCAAGCAAACACCGGGGAGCTGTTTTTT. V and J are TRBV6-1 and TRBJ2-2; D is unclear. V was trimmed by 6 bases and J by 2 bases, leaving 10 bases between them. The CDR3 contains 14 residues. Germline CDR1 and CDR2: MNHNS and SASEGT.

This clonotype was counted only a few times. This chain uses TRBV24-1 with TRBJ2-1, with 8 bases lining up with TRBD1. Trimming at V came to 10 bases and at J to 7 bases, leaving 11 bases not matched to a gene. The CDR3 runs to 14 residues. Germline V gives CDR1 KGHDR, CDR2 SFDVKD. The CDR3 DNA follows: TGTGCCACTGGCCAGGGGGCGAGTTGGAATGAGCAGTTCTTC. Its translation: CATGQGASWNEQFF.

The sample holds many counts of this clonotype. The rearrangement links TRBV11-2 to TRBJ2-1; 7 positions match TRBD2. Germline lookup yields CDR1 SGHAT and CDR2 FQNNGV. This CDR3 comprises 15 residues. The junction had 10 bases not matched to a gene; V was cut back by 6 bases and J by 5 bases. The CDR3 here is CASRQALAANNEQFF. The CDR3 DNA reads TGTGCCAGCAGGCAGGCCCTAGCGGCAAACAATGAGCAGTTCTTC.

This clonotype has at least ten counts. In DNA form, the CDR3 reads TGTGCCAGCTCACGCTCGGACGGGGATCAGCCCCAGCATTTT. Protein product: CASSRSDGDQPQHF. V is TRBV18 and J is TRBJ1-5, with D hard to call. The germline gives CDR1 KGHSH, CDR2 LQKENI. This CDR3 is built from 14 residues. Trimming pared 4 bases from V and 5 bases from J, leaving 12 bases between.

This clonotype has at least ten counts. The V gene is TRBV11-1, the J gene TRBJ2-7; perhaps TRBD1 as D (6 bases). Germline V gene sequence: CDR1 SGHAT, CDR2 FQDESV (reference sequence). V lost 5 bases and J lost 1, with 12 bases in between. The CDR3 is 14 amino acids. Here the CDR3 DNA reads TGTGCCAGCAGCCGACAGGCCCCTTCCTACGAGCAGTACTTC. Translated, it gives CASSRQAPSYEQYF.

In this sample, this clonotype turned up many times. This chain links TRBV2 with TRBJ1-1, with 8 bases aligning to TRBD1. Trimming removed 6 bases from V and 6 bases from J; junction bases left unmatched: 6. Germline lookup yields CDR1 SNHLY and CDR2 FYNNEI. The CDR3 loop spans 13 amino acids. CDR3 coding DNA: TGTGCCAGCAGGACAGGGGCGACGGCTGAAGCTTTCTTT. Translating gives CASRTGATAEAFF. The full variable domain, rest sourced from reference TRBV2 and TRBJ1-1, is EPEVTQTPSHQVTQMGQEVILRCVPISNHLYFYWYRQILGQKVEFLVSFYNNEISEKSEIFDDQFSVERPDGSNFTLKIRSTKLEDSAMYFCASRTGATAEAFFGQGTRLTVV.

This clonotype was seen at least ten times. CDR3 sequence reads: CASRSAGGNNEQFF. CDR3 nucleotide sequence: TGTGCCAGCAGGTCAGCGGGAGGCAACAATGAGCAGTTCTTC. V gene TRBV28 combines with J gene TRBJ2-1; 9 bases are a match to TRBD2. Trimming at V came to 6 bases and at J to 5 bases, leaving 5 bases not matched to a gene. The germline V gene has CDR1 MDHEN and CDR2 SYDVKM. The CDR3 is made up of 14 amino acids.

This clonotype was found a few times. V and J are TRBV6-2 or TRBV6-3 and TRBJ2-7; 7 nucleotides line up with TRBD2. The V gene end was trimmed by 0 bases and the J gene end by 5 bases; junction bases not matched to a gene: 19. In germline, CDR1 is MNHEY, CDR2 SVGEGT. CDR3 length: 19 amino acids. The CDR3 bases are TGTGCCAGCAGTTACTCTTTCCGGGCGGGAGAGGAGAATCAAGACGAGCAGTACTTC. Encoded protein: CASSYSFRAGEENQDEQYF.

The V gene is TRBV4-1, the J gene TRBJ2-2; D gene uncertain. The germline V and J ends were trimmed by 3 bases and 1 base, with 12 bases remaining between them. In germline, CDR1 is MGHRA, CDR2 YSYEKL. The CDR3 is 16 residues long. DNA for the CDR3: TGCGCCAGCAGCCAGATTCGTGCCGAGAACACCGGGGAGCTGTTTTTT. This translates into CASSQIRAENTGELFF.

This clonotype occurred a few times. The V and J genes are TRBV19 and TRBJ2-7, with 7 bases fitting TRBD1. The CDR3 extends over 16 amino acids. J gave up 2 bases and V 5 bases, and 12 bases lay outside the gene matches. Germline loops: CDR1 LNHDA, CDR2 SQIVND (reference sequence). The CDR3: CASSFLPGQRTYEQYF. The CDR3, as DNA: TGTGCCAGTAGTTTTCTTCCGGGACAGAGAACCTACGAGCAGTACTTC.

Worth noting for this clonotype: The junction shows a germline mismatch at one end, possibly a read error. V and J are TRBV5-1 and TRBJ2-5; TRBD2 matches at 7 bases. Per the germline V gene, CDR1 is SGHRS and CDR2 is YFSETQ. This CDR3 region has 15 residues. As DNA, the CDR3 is TGCGCCAGCAGCTTGGGGCCTAGCGGACAAGGGACCCAGTACTTC. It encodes CASSLGPSGQGTQYF.

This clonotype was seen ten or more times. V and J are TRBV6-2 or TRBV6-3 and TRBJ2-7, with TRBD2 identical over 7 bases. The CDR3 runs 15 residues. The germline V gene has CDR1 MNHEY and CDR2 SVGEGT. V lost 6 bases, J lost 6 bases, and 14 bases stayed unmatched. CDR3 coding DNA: TGTGCCAGCAGATCCAACCGGGACTACAAAGTCGAGCAGTACTTC. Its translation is CASRSNRDYKVEQYF.

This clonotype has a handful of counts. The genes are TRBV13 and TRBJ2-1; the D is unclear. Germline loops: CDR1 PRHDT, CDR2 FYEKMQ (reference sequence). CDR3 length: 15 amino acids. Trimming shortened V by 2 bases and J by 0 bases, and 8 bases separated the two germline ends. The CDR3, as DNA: TGTGCCAGCAGCTTATTTCGGAGCTCCTACAATGAGCAGTTCTTC. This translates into CASSLFRSSYNEQFF.